This TCR beta chain was observed in a study of blood T cell repertoires in COVID-19. Whole-study context: Whether acute or convalescent, the COVID-19 samples came from the United States, Italy and Spain. From T cells, B-cell-depleted T cells, or PBMCs came the material, which was cDNA or gDNA.

With respect to this clone: Additional DNA sequences in this sample encode the identical CDR3.

In the original workflow: Amplification of reference gene primers was used by the study to estimate nucleated cell counts. Sequenced by immunoSEQ multiplex PCR; TCRdb stores in-frame clones only, minus some. V, J and clone size reflect that table, while D and trimming were determined from the DNA. The sample includes fewer than 350,000 clones, 88% seen only once; the top ten take 9% to 9.5%. Germline V CDR1 and CDR2: LGHNA, YSLEER. V lost 4 bases to trimming and J lost 0 bases; unmatched junction nucleotides: 2. This CDR3 is 14 amino acids long. The sample comprised peripheral blood. This chain uses TRBV4-3 with TRBJ2-7; 8 positions agree with TRBD1. The receptor was isolated from a man younger than 30 with active or convalescent COVID-19. Here the CDR3 DNA reads TGCGCCAGCAGCCCAGGACAGGGCTCCTACGAGCAGTACTTC. Translation gives CASSPGQGSYEQYF.